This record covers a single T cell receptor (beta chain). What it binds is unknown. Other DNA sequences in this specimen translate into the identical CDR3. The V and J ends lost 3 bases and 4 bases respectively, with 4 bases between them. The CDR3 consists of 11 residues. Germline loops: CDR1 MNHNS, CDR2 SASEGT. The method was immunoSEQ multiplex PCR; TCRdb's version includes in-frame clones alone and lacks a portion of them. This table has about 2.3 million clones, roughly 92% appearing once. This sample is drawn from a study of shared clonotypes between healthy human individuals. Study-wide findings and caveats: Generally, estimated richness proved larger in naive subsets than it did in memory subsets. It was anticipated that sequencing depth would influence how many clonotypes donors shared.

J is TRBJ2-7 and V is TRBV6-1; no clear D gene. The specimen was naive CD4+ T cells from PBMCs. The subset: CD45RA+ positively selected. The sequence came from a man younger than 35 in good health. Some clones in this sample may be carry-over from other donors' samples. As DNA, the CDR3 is TGTGCCAGCAGTGACACGTACGAGCAGTACTTC. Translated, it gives CASSDTYEQYF.